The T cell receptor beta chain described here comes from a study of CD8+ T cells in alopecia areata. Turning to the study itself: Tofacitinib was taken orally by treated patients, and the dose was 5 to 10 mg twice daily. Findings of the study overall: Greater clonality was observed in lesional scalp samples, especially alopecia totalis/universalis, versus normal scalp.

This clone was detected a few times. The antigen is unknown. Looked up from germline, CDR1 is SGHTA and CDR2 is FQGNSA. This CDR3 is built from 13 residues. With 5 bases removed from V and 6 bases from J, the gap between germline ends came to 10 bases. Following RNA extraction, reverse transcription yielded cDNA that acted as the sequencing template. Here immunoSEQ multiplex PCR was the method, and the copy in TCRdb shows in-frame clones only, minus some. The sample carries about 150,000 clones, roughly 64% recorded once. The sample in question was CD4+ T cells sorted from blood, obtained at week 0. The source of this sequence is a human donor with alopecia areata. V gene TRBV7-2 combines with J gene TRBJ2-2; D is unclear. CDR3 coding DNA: TGTGCCAGCAGCCCACCCCCGGCCGGGGAGCTGTTTTTT. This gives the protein CASSPPPAGELFF.